This is a list of T cell receptor beta chains from one sample in a study of identifying expanded T cells in peripheral blood. Generated by immunoSEQ multiplex PCR, the TCRdb table keeps only in-frame clones and is missing some. Among more than 55,000 clones listed, more than 75% were seen once. Sequenced input: blood. The source is a person between 18 and 75 years old in good health. Each CDR3 is given with its conserved first and last residue. The order of the fields is D gene, V gene, J gene, clone size, CDR3 protein, CDR3 DNA. A D gene is named only where the DNA matches it firmly. Some rows mark clone size as missing; the rest say once, few, many or name a class of expanded clone.

NA	TRBV27	TRBJ1-5	NA	CASSLQQRNQPQHF	TGTGCCAGCAGTTTGCAGCAGCGCAATCAGCCCCAGCATTTT
NA	TRBV28	TRBJ2-7	NA	CASSSDTYEQYF	TGTGCCAGCAGTTCAGACACCTACGAGCAGTACTTC
TRBD2	TRBV2	TRBJ2-2	NA	CASSDLAGTGELFF	TGTGCCAGCAGTGACCTAGCGGGGACCGGGGAGCTGTTTTTT
TRBD2	TRBV29-1	TRBJ2-3	NA	CSVEASGAFGDTQYF	TGCAGCGTTGAGGCTAGCGGGGCCTTTGGAGATACGCAGTATTTT
NA	TRBV19	TRBJ2-1	NA	CASSTPPGEQFF	TGTGCCAGTAGTACCCCTCCAGGGGAGCAGTTCTTC
TRBD1	TRBV5-1	TRBJ1-4	NA	CASSPRDSENEKLFF	TGCGCCAGCAGCCCTAGGGACAGCGAGAATGAAAAACTGTTTTTT
NA	TRBV13	TRBJ2-1	NA	CASSFSDNEQFF	TGTGCCAGCAGCTTTTCCGACAATGAGCAGTTCTTC
NA	TRBV6-5	TRBJ2-7	NA	CASLDPGLPYEQYF	TGTGCCAGCTTGGACCCGGGACTGCCCTACGAGCAGTACTTC
TRBD2	TRBV7-2	TRBJ2-2	NA	CASSAGLVSGELFF	TGTGCCAGCAGCGCCGGACTAGTTTCCGGGGAGCTGTTTTTT
NA	TRBV5-6	TRBJ2-7	NA	CASSTVVSYEQYF	TGTGCCAGCAGCACGGTCGTATCCTACGAGCAGTACTTC
TRBD1	TRBV6-1	TRBJ2-7	few	CASSEGTDLDEQYF	TGTGCCAGCAGCGAAGGGACAGACCTCGACGAGCAGTACTTC
NA	TRBV7-9	TRBJ2-7	once	CASSLYGGLRPYEQYF	TGTGCCAGCAGCCTATATGGGGGCCTGAGACCCTACGAGCAGTACTTC
NA	TRBV6-4	TRBJ1-6	NA	CASSEGGIGNSPLHF	TGTGCCAGCAGTGAGGGAGGAATCGGGAATTCACCCCTCCACTTT
TRBD2	TRBV28	TRBJ2-1	few	CASSTLAGGGYEQFF	TGTGCCAGCAGTACCCTAGCGGGGGGAGGGTATGAGCAGTTCTTC